Below are 10 T cell receptor beta chains sequenced from a single sample in a study of blood T cell repertoires in COVID-19. Data came from immunoSEQ multiplex PCR; TCRdb stores just in-frame clones and leaves some out. The sample has about 130,000 clones; 70% to 90% are singletons. Sequenced material: peripheral blood. Receptors originate from a human donor in a cohort sampled during active COVID-19.

V is TRBV6-5 and J is TRBJ2-3; TRBD2 matches 8 bases. This CDR3 contains 14 residues. V was clipped by 1 base and J by 8 bases; unmatched bases: 5. CDR1 MNHEY and CDR2 SVGAGI come from the germline V gene. The CDR3 here is CASSYLRGGSTQYF. CDR3 bases: TGTGCCAGCAGTTACTTACGGGGGGGCTCTACGCAGTATTTT.

The V and J genes are TRBV10-1 and TRBJ1-1, with TRBD1 identical over 8 bases. The germline V gene has CDR1 WNHNN and CDR2 SYGVQD (reference sequence). V lost 8 bases to trimming and J lost 4 bases; unmatched junction nucleotides: 6. CDR3 length: 13 residues. The CDR3 protein is CASRPDRVTEAFF. CDR3 DNA sequence: TGCGCCAGCCGACCGGACAGGGTCACTGAAGCTTTCTTT.

The rearrangement joins TRBV10-3 to TRBJ1-1; tentative D call: TRBD1 (6 bases). This CDR3 is 13 amino acids long. The germline V gene has CDR1 ENHRY and CDR2 SYGVKD. With 5 bases removed from V and 3 bases from J, the gap between germline ends came to 10 bases. CDR3 DNA sequence: TGTGCCATCAGTCCCCCAGGGGACACTGAAGCTTTCTTT. As protein: CAISPPGDTEAFF.

The CDR3 nucleotides read TGTGCCAGCGGGTTCCACAGGAGCTACGAGCAGTACTTC. Protein product: CASGFHRSYEQYF. The V gene is TRBV28, the J gene TRBJ2-7, with D perhaps matching TRBD1 (5 bases). The germline V and J ends were trimmed by 8 bases and 3 bases, with 14 bases remaining between them. Per germline, CDR1 MDHEN and CDR2 SYDVKM. CDR3 length: 13 residues.

The CDR3 coding sequence is TGTGCCAGCAGCTTGACGGGGGGCAATGAAGCTTTCTTT. Its translation: CASSLTGGNEAFF. This chain connects TRBV5-4 to TRBJ1-1; D is possibly TRBD1 (6 bases). The length of the CDR3 is 13 residues. V was cut by 1 base and J by 7 bases, with 11 bases left in between. The germline gives CDR1 SGHNT, CDR2 YYREEE (reference sequence).

The rearrangement uses TRBV2 and TRBJ2-3, with 16 bases that match TRBD2. Trimming removed 6 bases from V and 4 bases from J; junction bases left unmatched: 7. CDR1 and CDR2 (germline): SNHLY, FYNNEI. This CDR3 comprises 17 residues. CDR3: CASRAAGTSGGADTQYF. The CDR3 DNA follows: TGTGCCAGCAGAGCTGCCGGGACTAGCGGGGGGGCAGATACGCAGTATTTT.

The rearrangement joins TRBV3-1 (or the pseudogene TRBV3-2) to TRBJ2-5, with TRBD2 as a possible D gene (6 bases). Per germline, CDR1 LGHDT and CDR2 YNNKEL (reference sequence). Trimming left V 4 bases short and J 3 bases short, with 21 bases between. This CDR3 comprises 17 residues. The CDR3: CASSPRRGAGRKETQYF. CDR3 in DNA: TGTGCCAGCAGCCCCCGTCGAGGGGCGGGGCGAAAAGAGACCCAGTACTTC.

The rearrangement links TRBV2 to TRBJ1-5, with 9 bases fitting TRBD1. CDR1 is SNHLY and CDR2 is FYNNEI in the germline V gene. V gave up 9 bases and J gave up 3 bases; unmatched junction bases: 9. The CDR3 covers 15 residues. This CDR3 reads CASSQGTGINQPQHF. CDR3 DNA: TGTGCCAGTTCCCAAGGGACAGGGATCAATCAGCCCCAGCATTTT.

The chain employs TRBV30 and TRBJ1-1; D might be TRBD1 (5 bases). Trimming pared 3 bases from V and 4 bases from J, leaving 9 bases between. The CDR3 is 12 amino acids. CDR1 and CDR2 from the germline V gene are GTSNPN and SVGIG (reference sequence). CDR3 in DNA: TGTGCCTGGAGAACCGACAGCACTGAAGCTTTCTTT. Its translation: CAWRTDSTEAFF.

The chain joins TRBV6-5 to TRBJ2-7; 7 nucleotides agree with TRBD2. Losses at the gene ends were 6 bases for V and 5 bases for J; bases not matched to a gene: 10. The V gene's germline CDR1 is MNHEY and CDR2 SVGAGI. This CDR3 is built from 14 residues. The CDR3 reads CASSAYGRSHEQYF. For the CDR3, the DNA is TGTGCCAGCAGCGCCTACGGGAGGTCCCACGAGCAGTACTTC.